This TCR beta chain was captured in a study of shared T cell receptors in the human thymus. Clones were read by immunoSEQ multiplex PCR, and TCRdb kept only the in-frame ones, dropping some. The table has some 720,000 clones, around 87% seen once; the top ten hold 0.0085% to 0.012%. Losses at the gene ends were 1 base for V and 4 bases for J; bases not matched to a gene: 10. Germline values: CDR1 GTSNPN, CDR2 SVGIG (reference sequence). The CDR3 runs 16 residues. This sample was shared with a second study, whose subject was human thymus T cells.

V usage is TRBV30 and J usage is TRBJ2-1; 7 bases match TRBD2. The receptor comes from a boy younger than two with a congenital heart defect. What was sequenced was thymocytes. The CDR3 nucleotides are TGTGCCTGGAGTGCTTTGGGACTATCACTGTACAATGAGCAGTTCTTC. Residues: CAWSALGLSLYNEQFF. The full variable domain, with the rest looked up from reference TRBV30 and TRBJ2-1, is SQTIHQWPATLVQPVGSPLSLECTVEGTSNPNLYWYRQAAGRGLQLLFYSVGIGQISSEVPQNLSASRPQDRQFILSSKKLLLSDSGFYLCAWSALGLSLYNEQFFGPGTRLTVL.